This entry lists 30 T cell receptor beta chains sequenced from one sample in a study of blood T cell repertoires in COVID-19. Measured with immunoSEQ multiplex PCR; TCRdb has only the in-frame clones, and not every one. The sample holds 200,000 or so clones, roughly 84% seen once. Sequencing was carried out using peripheral blood. All receptors come from a person between 65 and 79 years old with COVID-19, enrolled during active disease.

V usage is TRBV10-3 and J usage is TRBJ1-6; the D is unclear. In germline, CDR1 is ENHRY, CDR2 SYGVKD. This CDR3 has 14 amino acids. The V and J ends lost 5 bases and 5 bases respectively, with 10 bases between them. CDR3 coding DNA: TGTGCCATCAGTAGGGAGAGGGATAATTCACCCCTCCACTTT. This codes for CAISRERDNSPLHF.

The V gene is TRBV5-8, the J gene TRBJ1-5; the match to TRBD1 covers 9 bases. This CDR3 has 20 amino acids. CDR1 and CDR2 from the germline V gene are SGHTS and YDEGEE. After removal of 1 base from V and 3 bases from J, the junction contained 17 bases not matched to a gene. This chain's CDR3 is CASSLMVGTGSTFNNQPQHF. DNA of the CDR3: TGTGCCAGCAGCTTGATGGTTGGGACAGGGTCGACATTCAACAATCAGCCCCAGCATTTT.

V gene TRBV10-3 combines with J gene TRBJ2-7; TRBD1 is a possible D gene (6 bases). CDR3 length: 16 amino acids. The germline V gene encodes CDR1 ENHRY and CDR2 SYGVKD. Trimming took off 0 bases at V and 0 bases at J, with 12 bases between the two ends. The chain's CDR3 is CAISESGTDSSYEQYF. CDR3 sequence (DNA): TGTGCCATCAGTGAGTCAGGGACGGACAGCTCCTACGAGCAGTACTTC.

The genes are TRBV25-1 and TRBJ2-2; a possible D gene is TRBD1 (5 bases). This CDR3 region has 13 residues. Trimming took off 9 bases at V and 6 bases at J, with 14 bases between the two ends. Germline values: CDR1 MGHDK, CDR2 SYGVNS. The CDR3 sequence is CASRRTKAGELFF. The CDR3, as DNA: TGTGCCAGTAGACGGACAAAGGCCGGGGAGCTGTTTTTT. Filled out from reference TRBV25-1 and TRBJ2-2, the complete variable domain reads EADIYQTPRYLVIGTGKKITLECSQTMGHDKMYWYQQDPGMELHLIHYSYGVNSTEKGDLSSESTVSRIRTEHFPLTLESARPSHTSQYLCASRRTKAGELFFGEGSRLTVL.

Here the CDR3 reads CASHRGLDSPLHF. DNA for the CDR3: TGTGCCAGCCACAGGGGGCTGGATTCACCCCTCCACTTT. The rearrangement uses TRBV6-5 and TRBJ1-6; TRBD1 matches 9 bases. With 8 bases clipped from V and 8 bases from J, the junction kept 4 bases outside the gene matches. CDR1 MNHEY and CDR2 SVGAGI come from the germline V gene. The CDR3 has 13 amino acids.

This clone was counted a single time. Other DNA sequences in this sample translate to the same CDR3. V gene TRBV7-8 combines with J gene TRBJ1-5; the D is unclear. Trimming stripped 5 bases from V and 2 bases from J, with 10 bases between. The CDR3 is 14 amino acids. Germline V gives CDR1 SGHVS, CDR2 FQNEAQ. The CDR3 here is CASSPRGGNQPQHF. The CDR3, as DNA: TGTGCCAGCAGCCCACGCGGGGGCAATCAGCCCCAGCATTTT.

The count of this clone is one. The gene calls are TRBV18 and TRBJ1-6; 7 nucleotides agree with TRBD1. V lost 2 bases and J lost 5; bases outside the gene matches: 3. Germline V gene data show CDR1 as KGHSH and CDR2 as LQKENI. The CDR3 extends over 15 amino acids. This CDR3 reads CASSPGTAHNSPLHF. CDR3 bases: TGTGCCAGCTCACCAGGGACAGCCCATAATTCACCCCTCCACTTT.

The chain combines TRBV29-1 with TRBJ1-1, with D maybe TRBD1 (6 bases). V lost 7 bases, J lost 8 bases, and 29 bases lay in between. Germline loops: CDR1 SQVTM, CDR2 ANQGSEA. The CDR3 runs to 16 residues. The CDR3, as DNA: TGCAGCGCCACCTCCAACCGGGACACCAAACACTGGGAAGCTTTCTTT. Translated, it gives CSATSNRDTKHWEAFF.

The chain joins TRBV24-1 to TRBJ2-7; D possibly corresponds to TRBD1 (6 bases). The CDR3 covers 15 residues. CDR1 is KGHDR, CDR2 SFDVKD, per germline. The V end lost 2 bases, the J end lost 0 bases, and 10 bases lay between the germline ends. CDR3 bases: TGTGCCACCAGTGATTCGGGACACCGCTCCTACGAGCAGTACTTC. It encodes CATSDSGHRSYEQYF.

The J gene is TRBJ1-1, the V gene TRBV28, with D possibly being TRBD1 (5 bases). The CDR3 sequence is 14 residues long. Germline CDR1 is MDHEN and CDR2 is SYDVKM. V lost 9 bases to trimming and J lost 6 bases, with 20 bases between them. CDR3 bases: TGTGCCAGTAGCGGGGGAGCCACGGTGTCTGAAGCTTTCTTT. Encoded protein: CASSGGATVSEAFF.

This chain uses TRBV7-2 with TRBJ2-5; 7 nucleotides align to TRBD2. CDR3 length equals 16 residues. CDR1 and CDR2 from the germline V gene are SGHTA and FQGNSA. J was trimmed by 2 bases and V by 0 bases; bases with no gene match: 6. CDR3 protein: CASSLAGGPTQETQYF. CDR3 DNA: TGTGCCAGCAGCTTAGCGGGAGGGCCAACGCAAGAGACCCAGTACTTC. The complete variable domain, with remaining parts taken from reference TRBV7-2 and TRBJ2-5, reads GAGVSQSPSNKVTEKGKDVELRCDPISGHTALYWYRQSLGQGLEFLIYFQGNSAPDKSGLPSDRFSAERTGGSVSTLTIQRTQQEDSAVYLCASSLAGGPTQETQYFGPGTRLLVL.

This chain links TRBV28 with TRBJ1-2; TRBD1 might be the D (5 bases). Germline-derived CDR1 and CDR2 are MDHEN and SYDVKM. Trimming removed 6 bases from V and 4 bases from J, with 24 bases in between. This CDR3 comprises 17 residues. The CDR3 loop reads CASRPFGTQTKAYGYTF. CDR3 DNA: TGTGCCAGCAGACCGTTCGGGACTCAAACAAAGGCCTATGGCTACACCTTC.

The genes are TRBV7-2 and TRBJ2-7; unclear D gene. This CDR3 is 12 amino acids long. V was clipped by 5 bases and J by 3 bases, with 8 bases between them. Germline V gene sequence: CDR1 SGHTA, CDR2 FQGNSA. CDR3 sequence reads: CASSPTFYEQYF. The CDR3 coding sequence is TGTGCCAGCAGCCCAACTTTCTACGAGCAGTACTTC.

The V gene is TRBV6-5, the J gene TRBJ2-7, with 7 bases fitting TRBD1. Germline CDR1 MNHEY, CDR2 SVGAGI. V lost 6 bases, J lost 1 base, and 6 bases stayed unmatched. CDR3 length: 14 residues. The CDR3 DNA reads as TGTGCCAGCAGGGACGACAGGGTGTCCTACGAGCAGTACTTC. Its translation: CASRDDRVSYEQYF.

The V gene is TRBV5-1, the J gene TRBJ1-1; D is possibly TRBD1 (6 bases). The V gene lost 3 bases and the J gene lost 0 bases, with 15 bases spanning the gap. Germline V CDR1 and CDR2: SGHRS, YFSETQ. The CDR3 runs 16 residues. CDR3 in DNA: TGCGCCAGCAGCTCCGCCTCCTCAGGGGTGAACACTGAAGCTTTCTTT. It codes for CASSSASSGVNTEAFF. The full variable domain, in which reference TRBV5-1 and TRBJ1-1 provide the parts outside the CDR3, is KAGVTQTPRYLIKTRGQQVTLSCSPISGHRSVSWYQQTPGQGLQFLFEYFSETQRNKGNFPGRFSGRQFSNSRSEMNVSTLELGDSALYLCASSSASSGVNTEAFFGQGTRLTVV.

The chain uses TRBV19 and TRBJ1-2, with D possibly TRBD1 on 5 matching bases. The CDR3 length is 14 residues. The germline V gene has CDR1 LNHDA and CDR2 SQIVND (reference sequence). The V end was cut by 4 bases, the J end by 2 bases, with 11 bases between. CDR3 amino acids: CASSKGLGNYGYTF. The CDR3 DNA follows: TGTGCCAGTAGTAAGGGACTGGGAAACTATGGCTACACCTTC.

V gene TRBV19 combines with J gene TRBJ2-1; D uncertain. Trimming shortened V by 3 bases and J by 3 bases, and 12 bases separated the two germline ends. Germline lookup yields CDR1 LNHDA and CDR2 SQIVND (reference sequence). The CDR3 consists of 15 residues. The CDR3 loop reads CASSMYFSGYNEQFF. CDR3 nucleotide sequence: TGTGCCAGTAGTATGTATTTCAGTGGCTACAATGAGCAGTTCTTC.

The chain couples TRBV28 to TRBJ1-5; TRBD1 agrees at 7 bases. Trimming removed 6 bases from V and 0 bases from J; junction bases left unmatched: 2. The germline V gene has CDR1 MDHEN and CDR2 SYDVKM. The CDR3 contains 14 residues. The CDR3 coding sequence is TGTGCCAGCAGCCAGGGGGGTAGCAATCAGCCCCAGCATTTT. The encoded protein is CASSQGGSNQPQHF.

This clone has only one observation. V and J are TRBV21-1 and TRBJ2-7; TRBD1, as called in the table, went unchecked against the DNA. TRBV21-1 is a documented pseudogene. The CDR3 length is 16 residues. CDR3 coding DNA: TGTGCCAGCAACCCCGCCCCTGACAGGGGCAAGTACGAGCAGTACTTC. Translation gives CASNPAPDRGKYEQYF.

The chain carries TRBV9 and TRBJ2-6; D ambiguous. In germline, CDR1 is SGDLS, CDR2 YYNGEE. The CDR3 is made up of 14 amino acids. Trimming took 3 bases from V and 0 from J, leaving 4 bases between them. In nucleotides, the CDR3 is TGTGCCAGCAGCGCAGGCTCTGGGGCCAACGTCCTGACTTTC. Encoded protein: CASSAGSGANVLTF.

This chain uses TRBV6-4 with TRBJ1-5; TRBD1 aligns across 10 bases. V shed 9 bases and J 7 bases; nucleotides not matched to a gene: 12. The length of the CDR3 is 15 residues. Germline V gene lookup returns CDR1 MRHNA and CDR2 SNTAGT. The CDR3 sequence is CASYPGTGASQPQHF. CDR3 DNA sequence: TGTGCCAGTTACCCCGGGACAGGGGCAAGCCAGCCCCAGCATTTT.

The chain recombines TRBV3-1 (or the pseudogene TRBV3-2) with TRBJ2-3, with 7 bases matching TRBD2. Unmatched junction bases numbered 16, after V lost 0 bases and J lost 7 bases. Germline lookup yields CDR1 LGHDT and CDR2 YNNKEL (reference sequence). The CDR3 covers 18 residues. CDR3 sequence reads: CASSQEGRSGNGRYTQYF. The CDR3 nucleotides are TGTGCCAGCAGCCAAGAGGGTAGGAGCGGGAACGGTCGATATACGCAGTATTTT.

The gene calls are TRBV7-2 and TRBJ2-2; no definite D call. This CDR3 is built from 15 residues. Germline CDR1 is SGHTA and CDR2 is FQGNSA. V lost 3 bases and J 4 bases, leaving 12 bases between the germline ends. CDR3 in amino acids: CASSLLERITGELFF. Here the CDR3 DNA reads TGTGCCAGCAGCTTGCTAGAGCGTATCACCGGGGAGCTGTTTTTT.

The CDR3 nucleotides read TGTGCCAGCAGCTTAGATTCGGATCAGCCCCAGCATTTT. Translating it yields CASSLDSDQPQHF. V is TRBV11-1 and J is TRBJ1-5, with no clear D. The CDR3 extends over 13 amino acids. Trimming cost V 1 base and J 5 bases, with 6 bases left between them. Germline V CDR1 and CDR2: SGHAT, FQDESV (reference sequence).

In its sample, this clone was seen a few times. The chain joins TRBV4-1 to TRBJ1-3, with D possibly TRBD1 on 5 matching bases. Germline values: CDR1 MGHRA, CDR2 YSYEKL. V was shortened by 0 bases and J by 3 bases, with 12 bases between the two germline ends. The CDR3 is made up of 16 amino acids. In DNA, the CDR3 is TGCGCCAGCAGCCAAGATGGCAGGGTCTTTGGAAACACCATATATTTT. Translating it yields CASSQDGRVFGNTIYF.

The chain is built from TRBV19 and TRBJ1-6, with 7 bases fitting TRBD1. With V trimmed by 5 bases and J by 8 bases, 3 bases remained unmatched. Germline values: CDR1 LNHDA, CDR2 SQIVND (reference sequence). The CDR3 runs 13 residues. The DNA of the CDR3 is TGTGCCAGTAGTTCCGACAGGGATTCACCCCTCCACTTT. It translates to CASSSDRDSPLHF.

This chain uses TRBV5-1 with TRBJ1-3; 9 bases line up with TRBD1. This CDR3 has 18 amino acids. Per germline, CDR1 SGHRS and CDR2 YFSETQ. The J segment lost 3 bases and the V segment lost 4 bases, leaving 14 bases of the junction unmatched. CDR3 residues: CASSPEGQGRGLGNTIYF. CDR3 bases: TGCGCCAGCAGCCCAGAGGGACAGGGCAGGGGACTTGGAAACACCATATATTTT.

For the CDR3, the DNA is TGTGCCAGCAGCGTGACAGCCGAAAATGAAAAACTGTTTTTT. It encodes CASSVTAENEKLFF. This chain uses TRBV6-5 with TRBJ1-4; perhaps TRBD1 as D (5 bases). The CDR3 has 14 residues. CDR1 is MNHEY and CDR2 is SVGAGI in the germline V gene. V was cut by 6 bases and J by 5 bases, with 13 bases left in between.

The chain is built from TRBV5-4 and TRBJ1-2; D is undetermined. CDR3 length: 15 residues. Germline V gene data show CDR1 as SGHNT and CDR2 as YYREEE (reference sequence). With 0 bases removed from V and 4 bases from J, the gap between germline ends came to 13 bases. CDR3 residues: CASSLGGSGSYGYTF. Written as DNA, the CDR3 is TGTGCCAGCAGCTTGGGAGGATCGGGGAGCTATGGCTACACCTTC.

The chain is built from TRBV6-5 and TRBJ2-2; D is possibly TRBD1 (5 bases). Trimming took off 4 bases at V and 4 bases at J, with 13 bases between the two ends. From germline, CDR1 is MNHEY and CDR2 SVGAGI. CDR3 length equals 15 residues. The CDR3 here is CASSFRVYGTGELFF. Here the CDR3 DNA reads TGTGCCAGCAGTTTCAGGGTTTATGGCACCGGGGAGCTGTTTTTT.